This T cell receptor beta chain derives from a study of blood T cell repertoires in COVID-19. About the research overall: The origin of the acute and convalescent COVID-19 samples was the United States, Italy and Spain.

Profiled with immunoSEQ multiplex PCR; TCRdb holds only in-frame clones, not every one. This sample has 110,000 or so clones, with roughly four fifths found just once. Only one count was recorded for this clone. Sequencing was performed on peripheral blood. The TCR was taken from a human donor in a cohort sampled during active COVID-19.

CDR3 protein: CASSLPPTSGTDTQYF. In DNA, the CDR3 is TGTGCCAGCAGCTTACCGCCGACTAGCGGGACAGATACGCAGTATTTT. V gene TRBV7-9 combines with J gene TRBJ2-3, with 10 bases that match TRBD2. This CDR3 is built from 16 residues. Germline lookup yields CDR1 SEHNR and CDR2 FQNEAQ (reference sequence). V lost 2 bases to trimming and J lost 3 bases; unmatched junction nucleotides: 5.